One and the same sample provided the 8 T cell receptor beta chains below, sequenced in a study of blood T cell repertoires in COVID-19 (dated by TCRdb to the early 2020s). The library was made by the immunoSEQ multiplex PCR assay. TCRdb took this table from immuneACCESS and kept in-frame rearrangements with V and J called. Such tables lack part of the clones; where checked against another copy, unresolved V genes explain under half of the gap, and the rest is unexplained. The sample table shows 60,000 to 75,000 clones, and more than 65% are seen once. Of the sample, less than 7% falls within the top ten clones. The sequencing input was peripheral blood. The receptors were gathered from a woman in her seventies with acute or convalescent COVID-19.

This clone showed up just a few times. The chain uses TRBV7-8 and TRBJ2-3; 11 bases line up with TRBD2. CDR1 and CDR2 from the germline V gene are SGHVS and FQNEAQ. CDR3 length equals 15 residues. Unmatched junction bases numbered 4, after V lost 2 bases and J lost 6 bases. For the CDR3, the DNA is TGTGCCAGCAGCTTACGGTCTAGCGGGGGGGATACGCAGTATTTT. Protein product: CASSLRSSGGDTQYF.

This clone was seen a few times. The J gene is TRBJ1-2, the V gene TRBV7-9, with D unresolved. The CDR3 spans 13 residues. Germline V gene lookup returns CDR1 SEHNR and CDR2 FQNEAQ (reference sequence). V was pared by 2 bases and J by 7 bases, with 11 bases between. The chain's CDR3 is CASSLTGTSGYTF. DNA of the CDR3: TGTGCCAGCAGCTTAACGGGTACATCTGGCTACACCTTC.

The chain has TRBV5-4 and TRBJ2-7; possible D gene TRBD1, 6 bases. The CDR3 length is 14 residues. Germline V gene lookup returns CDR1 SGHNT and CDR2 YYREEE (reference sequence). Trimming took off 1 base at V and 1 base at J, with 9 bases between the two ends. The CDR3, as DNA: TGTGCCAGCAGCTTGCAGAGGGGGTCCTACGAGCAGTACTTC. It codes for CASSLQRGSYEQYF.

The CDR3 region is CASSIRGDRGNTGELFF. CDR3 nucleotide sequence: TGTGCCAGTAGTATAAGGGGGGACAGGGGGAACACCGGGGAGCTGTTTTTT. This chain uses TRBV19 with TRBJ2-2; TRBD1 matches 10 bases. V lost 2 bases, J lost 1 base, and 4 bases stayed unmatched. Germline V CDR1 and CDR2: LNHDA, SQIVND (reference sequence). The CDR3 has 17 amino acids.

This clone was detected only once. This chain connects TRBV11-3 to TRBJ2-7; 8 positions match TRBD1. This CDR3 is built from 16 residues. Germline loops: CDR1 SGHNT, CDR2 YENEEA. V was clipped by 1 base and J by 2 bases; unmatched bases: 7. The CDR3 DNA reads TGTGCCAGCAGCTTAGCTAGGACAGGGAGGCCCTACGAGCAGTACTTC. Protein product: CASSLARTGRPYEQYF.

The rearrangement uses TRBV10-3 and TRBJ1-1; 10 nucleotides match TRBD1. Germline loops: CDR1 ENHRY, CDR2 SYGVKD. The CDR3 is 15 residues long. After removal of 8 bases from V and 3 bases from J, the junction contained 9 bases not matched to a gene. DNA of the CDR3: TGTGCCATCTCCGGACAGGGGGGCGCGGACACTGAAGCTTTCTTT. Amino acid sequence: CAISGQGGADTEAFF.

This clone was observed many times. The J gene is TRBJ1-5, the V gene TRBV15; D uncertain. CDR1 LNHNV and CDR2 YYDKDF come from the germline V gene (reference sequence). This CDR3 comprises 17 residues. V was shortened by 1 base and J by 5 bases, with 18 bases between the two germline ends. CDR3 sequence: CATSRAGAPQPDQPQHF. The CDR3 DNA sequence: TGTGCCACCAGCAGAGCGGGAGCGCCACAGCCCGATCAGCCCCAGCATTTT.

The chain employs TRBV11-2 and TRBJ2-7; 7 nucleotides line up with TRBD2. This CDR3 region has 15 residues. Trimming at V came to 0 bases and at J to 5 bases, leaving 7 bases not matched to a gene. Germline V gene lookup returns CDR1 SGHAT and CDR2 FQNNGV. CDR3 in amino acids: CASSLDLLADDEQYF. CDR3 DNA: TGTGCCAGCAGCTTAGATCTTCTAGCGGACGACGAGCAGTACTTC.